Shown below are 18 T cell receptor beta chains from a single sample sequenced in a study of patients and donors after allogeneic stem cell transplantation. TCRdb re-analysed the RT-PCR reads in MiXCR, keeping a single row per CDR3 protein. This sample carries 70,000 to 85,000 distinct CDR3 sequences, around 27% of them seen once, and the ten largest clones take 26%. Source material: blood, either unsorted or a sorted T cell fraction (not recorded which). The receptors shown here come from a human donor who was either an allogeneic HSCT recipient or a stem cell or donor lymphocyte infusion donor (not recorded which). It is not recorded whose cells these are; they may come from a transplant donor.

The J gene is TRBJ2-3, the V gene TRBV29-1, with 9 bases identical to TRBD1. The germline V gene has CDR1 SQVTM and CDR2 ANQGSEA. Unmatched junction bases numbered 5, after V lost 4 bases and J lost 3 bases. The CDR3 sequence is 14 residues long. DNA of the CDR3: TGCAGCGTTGGCCCGGGACAGGGAACAGATACGCAGTATTTT. Translation: CSVGPGQGTDTQYF.

This clonotype was detected ten times or more. The junction and the germline gene differ at one end; a read error may be behind it. V is TRBV25-1 and J is TRBJ1-5; 9 bases line up with TRBD1. The CDR3 runs 15 residues. The germline gives CDR1 MGHDK, CDR2 SYGVNS. CDR3 DNA: TGTGCCAGCAGTGCCGGACAGGGGAGCACTCAGCCCCAGCATTTT. This encodes CASSAGQGSTQPQHF.

This sequence joins TRBV7-8 and TRBJ2-5, with 10 positions matching TRBD2. The J segment lost 4 bases and the V segment lost 1 base, leaving 3 bases of the junction unmatched. The CDR3 length is 15 residues. The germline V gene has CDR1 SGHVS and CDR2 FQNEAQ. The CDR3 DNA reads as TGTGCCAGCAGCTTAGAACTAGCGGGACGAGAGACCCAGTACTTC. Its translation is CASSLELAGRETQYF.

This clonotype was detected only a few times. This chain links TRBV12-3 or TRBV12-4 with TRBJ1-1, with D possibly being TRBD1 (5 bases). With 11 bases removed from V and 7 bases from J, the gap between germline ends came to 23 bases. The CDR3 length is 14 residues. The CDR3 region has the DNA TGTGCCGTCAAGGCGGGGCGGAGACTCGGTGAAGCTTTCTTT. As protein: CAVKAGRRLGEAFF.

The V call is TRBV5-1, the J call TRBJ2-7; 8 bases are shared with TRBD1. The germline CDR1 and CDR2 sequences are SGHRS and YFSETQ. Trimming cost V 0 bases and J 2 bases; bases outside gene matches: 4. The CDR3 is made up of 15 amino acids. The CDR3 nucleotides are TGCGCCAGCAGCTTGGAGATACAGGGGGCCTACGAGCAGTACTTC. Its translation is CASSLEIQGAYEQYF.

This clonotype was seen a few times. The rearrangement uses TRBV7-2 and TRBJ1-3; 8 positions agree with TRBD1. V was pared by 3 bases and J by 3 bases, with 7 bases of the junction left unmatched. The CDR3 runs to 16 residues. Germline V gene lookup returns CDR1 SGHTA and CDR2 FQGNSA. The CDR3 DNA reads TGTGCCAGCAGCTTCCTCAGGGGGCGCGGTGGAAACACCATATATTTT. Translation gives CASSFLRGRGGNTIYF.

This chain connects TRBV9 to TRBJ2-3, with D uncertain. The V and J ends lost 0 bases and 4 bases respectively, with 9 bases between them. The length of the CDR3 is 14 residues. Germline CDR1 reads SGDLS; CDR2 reads YYNGEE. The CDR3 DNA follows: TGTGCCAGCAGCGTAGATCAGAGCCCAGATACGCAGTATTTT. Translating gives CASSVDQSPDTQYF.

Only one count was recorded for this clonotype. J is TRBJ2-1 and V is TRBV5-1, with D perhaps TRBD1 or TRBD2 (5 bases each). Germline values: CDR1 SGHRS, CDR2 YFSETQ. The V and J ends lost 8 bases and 1 base respectively, with 22 bases between them. CDR3 length: 17 amino acids. CDR3 protein: CASSAGQGGASYNEQFF. Written as DNA, the CDR3 is TGCGCCAGTTCAGCAGGACAAGGAGGAGCGTCCTACAATGAGCAGTTCTTC. The variable domain in full, with the rest retrieved from reference TRBV5-1 and TRBJ2-1, is KAGVTQTPRYLIKTRGQQVTLSCSPISGHRSVSWYQQTPGQGLQFLFEYFSETQRNKGNFPGRFSGRQFSNSRSEMNVSTLELGDSALYLCASSAGQGGASYNEQFFGPGTRLTVL.

This clonotype was observed a few times. The chain links TRBV7-2 to TRBJ1-2; possibly TRBD1 for D (5 bases). The CDR3 extends over 14 amino acids. Germline-derived CDR1 and CDR2 are SGHTA and FQGNSA. The ends were cut back, 6 bases at V and 8 bases at J, with 19 bases in the middle. The CDR3 sequence is CASRPPGFIYGYTF. The CDR3 nucleotides are TGTGCCAGCAGACCTCCAGGGTTCATCTACGGCTACACCTTC.

This clonotype was counted only a few times. This chain joins TRBV29-1 and TRBJ2-2, with a weak D call TRBD1 (5 bases). Looked up from germline, CDR1 is SQVTM and CDR2 is ANQGSEA. The CDR3 has 13 residues. V dropped 4 bases and J dropped 2 bases, with 8 bases sitting between them. CDR3 sequence: CSVARANTGELFF. CDR3 DNA sequence: TGCAGCGTTGCCAGGGCAAACACCGGGGAGCTGTTTTTT.

This clonotype showed up just a few times. The V gene is TRBV18, the J gene TRBJ2-1, with D hard to call. Germline V gene sequence: CDR1 KGHSH, CDR2 LQKENI. The CDR3 loop spans 14 amino acids. Trimming took off 4 bases at V and 4 bases at J, with 11 bases between the two ends. The CDR3 DNA reads TGTGCCAGCTCACTGCGGCAGGAATACAATGAGCAGTTCTTC. Protein product: CASSLRQEYNEQFF. The full variable domain, rest sourced from reference TRBV18 and TRBJ2-1, is NAGVMQNPRHLVRRRGQEARLRCSPMKGHSHVYWYRQLPEEGLKFMVYLQKENIIDESGMPKERFSAEFPKEGPSILRIQQVVRGDSAAYFCASSLRQEYNEQFFGPGTRLTVL.

The chain recombines TRBV7-2 with TRBJ2-1, with no clear D. V lost 3 bases and J lost 5, with 8 bases in between. This CDR3 has 13 amino acids. Germline CDR1 reads SGHTA; CDR2 reads FQGNSA. As DNA, the CDR3 is TGTGCCAGCAGCTTGTTATACGACAATGAGCAGTTCTTC. The encoded protein is CASSLLYDNEQFF. The whole variable domain, remainder taken from reference TRBV7-2 and TRBJ2-1, is GAGVSQSPSNKVTEKGKDVELRCDPISGHTALYWYRQSLGQGLEFLIYFQGNSAPDKSGLPSDRFSAERTGGSVSTLTIQRTQQEDSAVYLCASSLLYDNEQFFGPGTRLTVL.

This clonotype was counted a few times. The gene calls are TRBV12-3 or TRBV12-4 and TRBJ2-6; no reliable D call. V was shortened by 7 bases and J by 0 bases, with 10 bases between the two germline ends. This CDR3 has 15 amino acids. The CDR3 reads CASTILSSGANVLTF. The CDR3, as DNA: TGTGCCAGCACCATCCTTAGCTCTGGGGCCAACGTCCTGACTTTC.

The genes are TRBV7-9 and TRBJ1-6; no clear D gene. V was clipped by 2 bases and J by 0 bases, with 8 bases between them. This CDR3 region has 16 residues. Per germline, CDR1 SEHNR and CDR2 FQNEAQ (reference sequence). The CDR3 nucleotides read TGTGCCAGCAGCTTACAGTTGAGCTCCTATAATTCACCCCTCCACTTT. The encoded protein is CASSLQLSSYNSPLHF.

In this sample, this clonotype turned up many times. This chain connects TRBV12-3 or TRBV12-4 to TRBJ1-1, with TRBD1 matching 10 bases. Trimming took 2 bases from V and 1 from J; bases not matched to a gene: 10. The CDR3 is made up of 18 amino acids. The DNA of the CDR3 is TGTGCCAGCAGTTTATTAATCCCGAGACAGGGGGCGAACACTGAAGCTTTCTTT. It yields the protein CASSLLIPRQGANTEAFF.

This clonotype was observed a few times. The chain uses TRBV19 and TRBJ1-2, with 9 positions matching TRBD1. Germline CDR1 is LNHDA and CDR2 is SQIVND (reference sequence). There are 15 residues in the CDR3. The junction had 7 bases not matched to a gene; V was cut back by 3 bases and J by 5 bases. This CDR3 is CASSIIGTGSYGYTF. CDR3 nucleotides: TGTGCCAGTAGTATTATCGGGACAGGGTCTTATGGCTACACCTTC.

J is TRBJ2-2 and V is TRBV3-1; TRBD2 might be the D (5 bases). The CDR3 contains 14 residues. The V and J ends lost 1 base and 5 bases respectively, with 8 bases between them. CDR1 and CDR2 from the germline V gene are LGHDT and YNNKEL (reference sequence). In DNA, the CDR3 is TGTGCCAGCAGCCAAGTAACGGGGACCGGGGAGCTGTTTTTT. Translated: CASSQVTGTGELFF.

This clonotype is medium-sized within its sample. The rearrangement uses TRBV13 and TRBJ1-6; 10 positions match TRBD1. V trimming: 5 bases; J trimming: 7 bases; junction bases outside the gene matches: 11. Germline assignment: CDR1 PRHDT and CDR2 FYEKMQ (reference sequence). The CDR3 covers 17 residues. CDR3 in DNA: TGTGCCAGCAGCCGAGACAGGGGGCAGCAGAGAAATTCACCCCTCCACTTT. Translated: CASSRDRGQQRNSPLHF.